This TCR gamma chain was sequenced during a study of Vδ1+ human thymocytes. Extracted RNA was reverse transcribed into cDNA. The CDR3 regions were amplified by multiplex PCR from V-gene primers to a constant-region primer. TCRdb re-called the multiplex PCR reads through CATT. The data hold 25,000 to 30,000 gamma-chain clones, with about 18% observed a single time. Whole-study results and caveats: Thymic TRG and TRD repertoires appeared highly polyclonal, with Gaussian CDR3 length distributions.

V shed 1 base and J 3 bases; nucleotides not matched to a gene: 6. The CDR3 consists of 14 residues. Germline CDR1 is VTNTFY and CDR2 is YDVSTARD (reference sequence). Comments on this clone: Its target is unknown.

Alphabeta T cells were depleted, then CD3+ Vdelta1+ Vdelta2- thymocytes were FACS-sorted. Material for sequencing was Vdelta1+ gamma-delta thymocytes from the thymus. Described subset: FACS-sorted CD3+ TCRalphabeta- TCRVdelta1+ TCRVdelta2- thymocytes. The chain has TRGV3 and TRGJ1 or TRGJ2. The TCR was taken from a boy under three years old who had congenital heart surgery. CDR3 loop: CATWDSWIYYKKLF. Here the CDR3 DNA reads TGTGCCACCTGGGACAGCTGGATTTATTATAAGAAACTCTTT.